This T cell receptor beta chain derives from a study of blood T cells in healthy people across ages. It was with a sample-barcoded 5' primer and a J-beta primer mix that a second PCR of roughly 6 to 12 cycles was run. Sequencing of every sample gave 2.5 million or more CDR3-containing paired-end reads. Each CDR3 protein is one row after TCRdb ran MiXCR on the 5' RACE reads. The table includes about 290,000 distinct CDR3 sequences, 25% to 30% detected once. This CDR3 spans 15 amino acids. The V end lost 2 bases, the J end lost 3 bases, and 11 bases lay between the germline ends. CDR1 and CDR2 from the germline V gene are SGHTA and FQGNSA. Caucasian, healthy and from Russia, the donors were aged between 6 and 90. Overall study findings and caveats: A roughly linear age-dependent decrease characterized TCR beta diversity per million T cells.

This clonotype was found once. The antigen is not known. The TCR sequence derives from a woman aged 70-85 years in good health. The rearrangement joins TRBV7-2 to TRBJ1-5; D gene ambiguous. The sequenced sample consisted of blood. CDR3 residues: CASSLKDAFNQPQHF. DNA of the CDR3: TGTGCCAGCAGCTTAAAGGACGCGTTCAATCAGCCCCAGCATTTT.